This note documents a single T cell receptor (beta chain) sequence. The germline gives CDR1 SGHAT, CDR2 FQNNGV. V was clipped by 1 base and J by 0 bases; unmatched bases: 8. The CDR3 length is 18 residues. The data originate from a study of blood T cell repertoires in COVID-19. Overall study context: Italy, Spain and the United States were the sources of the convalescent and acute COVID-19 samples. T cells, B-cell-depleted T cells, or PBMCs supplied cDNA or gDNA.

Assay: immunoSEQ multiplex PCR; the TCRdb copy retains only in-frame clones and omits some. The profile shows about 670,000 clones, approximately 90% of them singletons. The chain is built from TRBV11-2 and TRBJ2-1, with 8 bases fitting TRBD1. Sequencing was done on a sample of peripheral blood. This clonotype originated in a woman between 18 and 29 years old with acute or convalescent COVID-19. The CDR3 sequence: CASSLVVQGAYSYNEQFF. The DNA of the CDR3 is TGTGCCAGCAGCTTAGTAGTCCAGGGGGCCTACTCCTACAATGAGCAGTTCTTC.